The 32 T cell receptor beta chains listed next were all sequenced from one sample in a study of blood T cell repertoires in COVID-19 (dated by TCRdb to 2018 to 2021). Receptor amplification or capture employed the immunoSEQ multiplex PCR assay. TCRdb's version of the immuneACCESS table is confined to in-frame rearrangements and falls short of the full clone set. An unresolved V gene accounts for under half of the shortfall where checked; the remainder is of unknown origin. The sample table lists about 64,000 clones, roughly 78% of them with a count of one. The top ten clonotypes cover around 14% of the sample. Source material: peripheral blood. These receptors came from a man aged 55 to 69 with COVID-19, enrolled during active disease.

The V gene is TRBV11-3, the J gene TRBJ2-2; 8 bases map to TRBD1. There are 16 residues in the CDR3. Germline V gene lookup returns CDR1 SGHNT and CDR2 YENEEA. The V segment lost 4 bases and the J segment 3 bases; nucleotides outside the gene matches: 7. In DNA form, the CDR3 reads TGTGCCAGCAGCTCGTTCGACAGGGGTGACACCGGGGAGCTGTTTTTT. Translated: CASSSFDRGDTGELFF.

The V call is TRBV27, the J call TRBJ2-3, with 7 bases identical to TRBD2. J lost 1 base, V lost 5 bases, and 15 bases had no gene match. The germline gives CDR1 MNHEY, CDR2 SMNVEV (reference sequence). The CDR3 has 18 residues. In DNA, the CDR3 is TGTGCCAGCAGTCCCACGGCATTGTTTGGGGGGGGCACAGATACGCAGTATTTT. It codes for CASSPTALFGGGTDTQYF.

J is TRBJ2-5 and V is TRBV2; 8 nucleotides align to TRBD1. V was clipped by 4 bases and J by 6 bases; unmatched bases: 4. Germline CDR1 SNHLY, CDR2 FYNNEI. There are 13 residues in the CDR3. The CDR3 loop reads CASSGQGRQTQYF. In DNA, the CDR3 is TGTGCCAGCAGTGGACAGGGGCGGCAGACCCAGTACTTC.

V and J are TRBV6-4 and TRBJ2-7; TRBD1 agrees at 9 bases. The CDR3 has 12 amino acids. After removal of 10 bases from V and 2 bases from J, the junction contained 3 bases not matched to a gene. The V gene's germline CDR1 is MRHNA and CDR2 SNTAGT. For the CDR3, the DNA is TGTGCCAAGACAGGGGGTGCCTACGAGCAGTACTTC. It yields the protein CAKTGGAYEQYF.

The gene calls are TRBV4-1 and TRBJ2-3; 11 positions match TRBD2. The V segment lost 1 base and the J segment 6 bases; nucleotides outside the gene matches: 6. This CDR3 has 16 amino acids. Per germline, CDR1 MGHRA and CDR2 YSYEKL. The CDR3 here is CASSQGVLAGGDTQYF. Here the CDR3 DNA reads TGCGCCAGCAGCCAAGGAGTGTTAGCGGGAGGGGATACGCAGTATTTT.

In this sample, this clone turned up once. This chain connects TRBV6-5 to TRBJ2-3; 13 bases agree with TRBD2. This CDR3 is 13 amino acids long. The V gene end was trimmed by 10 bases and the J gene end by 3 bases; junction bases not matched to a gene: 1. Germline V CDR1 and CDR2: MNHEY, SVGAGI. The CDR3 protein is CATTSGRTDTQYF. CDR3 coding DNA: TGTGCCACGACTAGCGGGAGGACAGATACGCAGTATTTT.

The rearrangement joins TRBV7-3 to TRBJ2-3, with TRBD2 identical over 7 bases. CDR1 is SGHTA, CDR2 FQGTGA, per germline. CDR3 length equals 15 residues. V was clipped by 3 bases and J by 3 bases; unmatched bases: 6. CDR3 loop: CASSFRAGVTDTQYF. DNA of the CDR3: TGTGCCAGCAGCTTCAGGGCGGGGGTGACAGATACGCAGTATTTT.

The V and J genes are TRBV3-1 (or the pseudogene TRBV3-2) and TRBJ2-7; 13 bases are a match to TRBD2. Looked up from germline, CDR1 is LGHDT and CDR2 is YNNKEL (reference sequence). V lost 4 bases, J lost 6 bases, and 3 bases stayed unmatched. The CDR3 loop spans 14 amino acids. CDR3 nucleotide sequence: TGTGCCAGCAGCCTCGGGACTAGCGGGACCGAGCAGTACTTC. This translates into CASSLGTSGTEQYF.

The V call is TRBV18, the J call TRBJ2-4; no clear D gene. The CDR3 runs to 13 residues. Per the germline V gene, CDR1 is KGHSH and CDR2 is LQKENI. Trimming pared 2 bases from V and 6 bases from J, leaving 8 bases between. The chain's CDR3 is CASSPGEVNIQYF. DNA of the CDR3: TGTGCCAGCTCACCAGGAGAAGTAAACATTCAGTACTTC.

This clone was seen a single time. This chain uses TRBV5-1 with TRBJ2-5; 11 nucleotides line up with TRBD1. In germline, CDR1 is SGHRS, CDR2 YFSETQ. There are 15 residues in the CDR3. V shed 4 bases and J 4 bases; nucleotides not matched to a gene: 6. The CDR3 nucleotides are TGCGCCAGCAGCCGGACAGGGGGCCTTGGAGAGACCCAGTACTTC. Translation: CASSRTGGLGETQYF. The full variable domain, completed using reference TRBV5-1 and TRBJ2-5, is KAGVTQTPRYLIKTRGQQVTLSCSPISGHRSVSWYQQTPGQGLQFLFEYFSETQRNKGNFPGRFSGRQFSNSRSEMNVSTLELGDSALYLCASSRTGGLGETQYFGPGTRLLVL.

The J gene is TRBJ1-1, the V gene TRBV30; D gene unclear. Germline V gene lookup returns CDR1 GTSNPN and CDR2 SVGIG (reference sequence). This CDR3 has 11 residues. Deletions cut 2 bases from V and 8 bases from J, with 9 bases between. The CDR3 DNA reads TGTGCCTGGAGTCCCGGGTCCGAAGCTTTCTTT. Translation: CAWSPGSEAFF.

V and J are TRBV25-1 and TRBJ2-7; weak D call: TRBD2 (5 bases). The CDR3 contains 13 residues. V lost 1 base, J lost 6 bases, and 10 bases lay in between. Germline-derived CDR1 and CDR2 are MGHDK and SYGVNS. CDR3 coding DNA: TGTGCCAGCAGTGAATTTAGTCGGGGCGAGCAGTACTTC. Protein product: CASSEFSRGEQYF.

The chain is built from TRBV29-1 and TRBJ2-7; 7 positions match TRBD1. This CDR3 region has 12 residues. Germline V gives CDR1 SQVTM, CDR2 ANQGSEA. J gave up 9 bases and V 4 bases, and 9 bases lay outside the gene matches. CDR3 in amino acids: CSVVPDRWVQYF. For the CDR3, the DNA is TGCAGCGTTGTACCGGACAGGTGGGTGCAGTACTTC.

J is TRBJ2-1 and V is TRBV2; 11 nucleotides match TRBD2. This CDR3 comprises 15 residues. Germline loops: CDR1 SNHLY, CDR2 FYNNEI. With 6 bases clipped from V and 4 bases from J, the junction kept 5 bases outside the gene matches. CDR3 residues: CASRKTSGAYNEQFF. CDR3 nucleotides: TGTGCCAGCAGAAAGACTAGCGGGGCATACAATGAGCAGTTCTTC.

The genes are TRBV6-4 and TRBJ2-1; D is unresolved. CDR3 length equals 14 residues. Germline CDR1 reads MRHNA; CDR2 reads SNTAGT. The V end lost 5 bases, the J end lost 10 bases, and 18 bases lay between the germline ends. CDR3 residues: CASSNTHNSREQFF. The CDR3, as DNA: TGTGCCAGCAGTAATACCCACAACTCCAGGGAGCAGTTCTTC.

This rearrangement joins TRBV5-1 to TRBJ1-2, with 9 nucleotides matching TRBD1. The CDR3 extends over 13 amino acids. Germline V gene sequence: CDR1 SGHRS, CDR2 YFSETQ. V shed 4 bases, J shed 5 bases, and the junction held 3 bases outside the gene matches. The CDR3 DNA reads as TGCGCCAGCAGCATAGGACAGGGGTATGGCTACACCTTC. Its protein product is CASSIGQGYGYTF.

The V and J genes are TRBV2 and TRBJ2-5; 7 bases are a match to TRBD2. Germline loops: CDR1 SNHLY, CDR2 FYNNEI. V lost 7 bases, J lost 5 bases, and 10 bases stayed unmatched. This CDR3 contains 14 residues. The CDR3, as DNA: TGTGCCAGCAACGTGGGGAGGGGCAAGGAGACCCAGTACTTC. Protein product: CASNVGRGKETQYF.

V gene TRBV7-3 combines with J gene TRBJ2-5; 13 bases are a match to TRBD2. V was clipped by 5 bases and J by 5 bases; unmatched bases: 23. Germline V gives CDR1 SGHTA, CDR2 FQGTGA. The CDR3 extends over 21 amino acids. CDR3: CASSPYPWGTSGIEGRETQYF. In nucleotides, the CDR3 is TGTGCCAGCAGCCCCTATCCCTGGGGGACTAGCGGGATTGAGGGGAGGGAGACCCAGTACTTC.

The chain carries TRBV5-4 and TRBJ2-7; no reliable D call. CDR1 is SGHNT, CDR2 YYREEE, per germline (reference sequence). V lost 4 bases, J lost 2 bases, and 10 bases lay in between. CDR3 length equals 13 residues. In nucleotides, the CDR3 is TGTGCCAGCAGCATTTTACTGACCTACGAGCAGTACTTC. It is translated as CASSILLTYEQYF.

The rearrangement links TRBV19 to TRBJ1-5; D remains unclear. This CDR3 region has 16 residues. Germline assignment: CDR1 LNHDA and CDR2 SQIVND (reference sequence). Trimming stripped 4 bases from V and 0 bases from J, with 13 bases between. CDR3 protein: CASSTSAAVSNQPQHF. In nucleotides, the CDR3 is TGTGCCAGTAGTACGTCGGCGGCAGTTAGCAATCAGCCCCAGCATTTT.

The chain joins TRBV5-1 to TRBJ1-1; D remains unclear. CDR1 SGHRS and CDR2 YFSETQ come from the germline V gene. Trimming stripped 1 base from V and 3 bases from J, with 13 bases between. This CDR3 is 15 amino acids long. The DNA of the CDR3 is TGCGCCAGCAGCTTGTTATCTCCGAGTGACACTGAAGCTTTCTTT. Residues: CASSLLSPSDTEAFF.

This chain links TRBV2 with TRBJ2-7; TRBD1 agrees at 7 bases. Germline V gives CDR1 SNHLY, CDR2 FYNNEI. This CDR3 is 13 amino acids long. The V and J ends lost 8 bases and 9 bases, in that order; junction bases with no gene match: 13. CDR3 region: CASRDSLLLGQYF. The CDR3, as DNA: TGTGCCAGCCGGGACAGCCTTCTCCTGGGGCAGTACTTC.

The chain uses TRBV5-1 and TRBJ2-1; D might be TRBD2 (5 bases). The CDR3 consists of 15 residues. Trimming left V 0 bases short and J 5 bases short, with 12 bases between. Germline CDR1 SGHRS, CDR2 YFSETQ. The CDR3 DNA reads TGCGCCAGCAGCTTGGAAGGTAGCGAACACAATGAGCAGTTCTTC. Protein product: CASSLEGSEHNEQFF.

The chain employs TRBV5-1 and TRBJ2-7, with 11 bases identical to TRBD2. This CDR3 has 16 residues. Germline CDR1 is SGHRS and CDR2 is YFSETQ. J was trimmed by 6 bases and V by 4 bases; bases with no gene match: 12. The chain's CDR3 is CASSPNLAGGGAEQYF. For the CDR3, the DNA is TGCGCCAGCAGCCCCAATCTAGCGGGAGGAGGGGCCGAGCAGTACTTC.

This chain joins TRBV5-5 and TRBJ2-7; 7 bases match TRBD2. Germline CDR1 is SGHKS and CDR2 is YYEKEE (reference sequence). V shed 5 bases, J shed 3 bases, and the junction held 8 bases outside the gene matches. The CDR3 covers 14 residues. As DNA, the CDR3 is TGTGCCAGCAGTTCTTGGGAGGGCAGCTACGAGCAGTACTTC. The encoded protein is CASSSWEGSYEQYF.

The sample holds one count of this clone. This chain uses TRBV30 with TRBJ2-1, with a possible D match to TRBD1 (7 bases). Germline CDR1 reads GTSNPN; CDR2 reads SVGIG (reference sequence). CDR3 size: 14 residues. V was clipped by 1 base and J by 7 bases, with 14 bases between them. The CDR3 nucleotides read TGTGCCTGGAGTGCAGGGGGGACGTCTAATGAGCAGTTCTTC. Translated: CAWSAGGTSNEQFF.

The V gene is TRBV5-1, the J gene TRBJ1-5; D is uncertain. The CDR3 has 14 amino acids. The germline V gene encodes CDR1 SGHRS and CDR2 YFSETQ. V was pared by 0 bases and J by 5 bases, with 9 bases between. The CDR3, as DNA: TGCGCCAGCAGCTTGGGAGGAAGTGATCAGCCCCAGCATTTT. This codes for CASSLGGSDQPQHF.

This clone has a single count. The rearrangement joins TRBV12-3 or TRBV12-4 to TRBJ1-4; maybe TRBD1 (6 bases). The V end lost 6 bases, the J end lost 6 bases, and 11 bases lay between the germline ends. This CDR3 spans 13 amino acids. Here the CDR3 reads CASRAGTHEKLFF. The CDR3 nucleotides read TGTGCCAGCAGAGCCGGGACACATGAAAAACTGTTTTTT.

This clone is a singleton in its sample. The rearrangement joins TRBV1 to TRBJ2-5; TRBD2 was called by the table and not checked on the DNA. TRBV1 is a pseudogene locus. CDR3 size: 17 residues. This CDR3 is CTSSQAPSGGPQETQYF. For the CDR3, the DNA is TGCACCAGCAGCCAAGCCCCGAGCGGGGGGCCTCAAGAGACCCAGTACTTC.

The rearrangement uses TRBV6-1 and TRBJ1-3; 8 nucleotides agree with TRBD1. Germline CDR1 MNHNS, CDR2 SASEGT. The V segment lost 4 bases and the J segment 0 bases; nucleotides outside the gene matches: 11. The CDR3 runs to 18 residues. The CDR3 DNA follows: TGTGCCAGCAGTGCGGACAGGGTGTCGGGGCGCTCTGGAAACACCATATATTTT. Its protein product is CASSADRVSGRSGNTIYF.

The chain employs TRBV7-2 and TRBJ2-5, with 9 nucleotides matching TRBD2. Trimming took 5 bases from V and 3 from J; bases not matched to a gene: 7. The CDR3 runs 15 residues. Per germline, CDR1 SGHTA and CDR2 FQGNSA. DNA for the CDR3: TGTGCCAGCAGCGACAGGCGGGGGGGGAAAGAGACCCAGTACTTC. Translated, it gives CASSDRRGGKETQYF.

The chain is built from TRBV10-3 and TRBJ2-3; 7 bases line up with TRBD2. The junction had 8 bases not matched to a gene; V was cut back by 3 bases and J by 2 bases. CDR1 and CDR2 from the germline V gene are ENHRY and SYGVKD. This CDR3 spans 16 amino acids. CDR3 sequence (DNA): TGTGCCATCAGTGACTTTGTGGCGGGAGCCACAGATACGCAGTATTTT. It yields the protein CAISDFVAGATDTQYF.